The clone carrying this T cell receptor (beta chain) was detected a few times. The sample holds other DNA sequences that translate to the same CDR3. This record belongs to a study of cytomegalovirus exposure and HLA in healthy donors. This CDR3 spans 16 amino acids. Germline V gene sequence: CDR1 LGHNA, CDR2 YSLEER. Trimming cost V 1 base and J 5 bases, with 15 bases left between them. Vbeta (60) and Jbeta (13) primers were used in the PCR. Sequencing used immunoSEQ multiplex PCR; TCRdb keeps in-frame clones, though not all of them. Found here are about 110,000 clones, more than 65% of them singletons; the top ten hold approximately 8.2%.

The sequencing input was PBMCs. The chain has TRBV4-3 and TRBJ1-3, with a weak D call TRBD1 (6 bases). The receptor was derived from a man between 35 and 55 years old in good health and CMV-seropositive. DNA for the CDR3: TGCGCCAGCAGCCAAGGCACGTCAGGGGTTAGAAACACCATATATTTT. This translates into CASSQGTSGVRNTIYF.